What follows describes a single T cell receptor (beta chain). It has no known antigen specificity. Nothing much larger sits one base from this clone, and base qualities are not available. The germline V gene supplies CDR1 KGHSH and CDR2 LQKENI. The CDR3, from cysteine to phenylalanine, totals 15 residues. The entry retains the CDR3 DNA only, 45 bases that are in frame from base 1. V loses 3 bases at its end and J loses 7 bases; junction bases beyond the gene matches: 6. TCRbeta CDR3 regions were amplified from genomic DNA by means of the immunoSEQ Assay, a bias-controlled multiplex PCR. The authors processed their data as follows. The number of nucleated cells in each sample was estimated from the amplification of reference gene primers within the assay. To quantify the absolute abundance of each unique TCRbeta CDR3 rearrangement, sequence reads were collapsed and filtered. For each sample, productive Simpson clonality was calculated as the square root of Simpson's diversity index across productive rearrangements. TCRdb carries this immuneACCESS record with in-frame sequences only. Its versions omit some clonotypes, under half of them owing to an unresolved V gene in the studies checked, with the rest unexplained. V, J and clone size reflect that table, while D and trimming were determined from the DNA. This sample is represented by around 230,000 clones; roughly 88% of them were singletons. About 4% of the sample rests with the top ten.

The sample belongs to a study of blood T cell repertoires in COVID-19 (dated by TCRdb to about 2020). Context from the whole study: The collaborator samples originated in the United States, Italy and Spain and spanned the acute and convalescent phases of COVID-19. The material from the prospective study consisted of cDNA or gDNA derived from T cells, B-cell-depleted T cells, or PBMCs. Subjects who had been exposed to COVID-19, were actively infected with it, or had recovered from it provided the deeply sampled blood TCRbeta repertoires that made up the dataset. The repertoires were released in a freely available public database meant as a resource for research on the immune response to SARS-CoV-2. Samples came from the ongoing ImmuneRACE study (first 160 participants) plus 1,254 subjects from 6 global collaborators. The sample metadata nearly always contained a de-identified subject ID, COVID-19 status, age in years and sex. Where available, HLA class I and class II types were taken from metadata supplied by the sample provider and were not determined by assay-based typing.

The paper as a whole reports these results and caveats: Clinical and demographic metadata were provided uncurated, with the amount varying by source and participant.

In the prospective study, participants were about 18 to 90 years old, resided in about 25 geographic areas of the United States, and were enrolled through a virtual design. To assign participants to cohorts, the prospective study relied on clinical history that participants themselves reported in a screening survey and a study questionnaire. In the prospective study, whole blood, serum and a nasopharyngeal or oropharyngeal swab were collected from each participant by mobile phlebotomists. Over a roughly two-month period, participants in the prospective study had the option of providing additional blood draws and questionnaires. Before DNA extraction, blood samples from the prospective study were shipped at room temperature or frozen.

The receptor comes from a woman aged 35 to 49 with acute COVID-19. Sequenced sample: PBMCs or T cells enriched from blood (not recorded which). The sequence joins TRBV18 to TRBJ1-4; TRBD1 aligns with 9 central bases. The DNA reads TGTGCCAGCTCACCCACGGGACAGGGAGCTGAAAAACTGTTTTTT. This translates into CASSPTGQGAEKLFF.